This T cell receptor (beta chain) was sequenced for a study of regulatory T cells in long-lasting Graves disease. General study findings and limits: Persistent disease was associated with favored TRBV28 usage and with favored use of TRBJ1-2 and TRBJ2-5. TCR diversity was lower in persistent Graves' patients (versus newly diagnosed ones). In persistent patients, shared public clonotypes (over 2,500) outnumbered those in new patients (about 970).

The TCR beta library used iRepertoire HTBI primers with Arm-PCR amplification of CDR3. TCRdb used MiXCR to reprocess the multiplex PCR reads, holding one entry per CDR3 protein. The sample consists of 320,000 or so distinct CDR3 sequences, over 15% of them appearing once. Regarding time point: newly diagnosed GD, antithyroid drugs for less than 3 months. PBMC-extracted RNA yielded the TCR library. Turning to this clonotype: Its antigen is still unknown.

The CDR3 covers 14 residues. Germline V gene sequence: CDR1 MGHDK, CDR2 SYGVNS. Trimming took 6 bases from V and 0 from J, leaving 11 bases between them. The sequenced sample was peripheral blood mononuclear cells (PBMCs), obtained at new diagnosis, from a patient treated with antithyroid drugs. The TCR originated in a female donor with Graves disease. This chain links TRBV25-1 with TRBJ1-2, with D maybe TRBD1 (5 bases). CDR3 residues: CASRKKGANYGYTF. The CDR3 DNA follows: TGTGCCAGCAGGAAGAAAGGGGCTAACTATGGCTACACCTTC.